The rows below give T cell receptor beta chains drawn from one sample of a study of technical replicates of blood from a few donors. TCRdb's copy holds only in-frame clones and misses some; the assay was immunoSEQ multiplex PCR. The sample lists tens of thousands of clones; approximately 91% were seen once. The sequencing sample was made of T cells isolated from PBMCs. All receptors derive from a human donor in good health. Each CDR3 is given with its conserved first and last residue. Fields, in order: D gene, V gene, clone size, J gene, CDR3 protein, CDR3 DNA. D genes are given only for firm matches. Clone size is shown for a subset of rows, as once, few, many or a class of expanded clone.

NA,TRBV7-9,few,TRBJ1-2,CASSFDSYGYTF,TGTGCCAGCAGCTTCGACAGCTATGGCTACACCTTC
TRBD2,TRBV7-8,NA,TRBJ2-7,CASSLISGTSGGYEQYF,TGTGCCAGCAGCTTAATCTCCGGGACTAGCGGGGGATACGAGCAGTACTTC
TRBD2,TRBV7-3,NA,TRBJ2-1,CASRLAGPLSNEQFF,TGTGCCAGTAGGTTAGCGGGGCCATTGAGCAATGAGCAGTTCTTC
NA,TRBV29-1,NA,TRBJ2-1,CSCKAGNNEQFF,TGCAGCTGTAAAGCGGGTAACAATGAGCAGTTCTTC
TRBD2,TRBV4-3,NA,TRBJ2-1,CASSQGVAGESSNNEQFF,TGCGCCAGCAGCCAAGGGGTAGCGGGAGAATCAAGCAACAATGAGCAGTTCTTC
NA,TRBV10-3,NA,TRBJ1-5,CAIRGTGDNNQPQHF,TGTGCCATCAGAGGCACGGGGGATAATAATCAGCCCCAGCATTTT
NA,TRBV4-1,NA,TRBJ2-1,CASSQDAMLNNEQFF,TGCGCCAGCAGCCAAGATGCGATGCTGAACAATGAGCAGTTCTTC
TRBD2,TRBV27,NA,TRBJ2-7,CASSLGRENYEQYF,TGTGCCAGCAGTTTGGGGCGGGAGAATTACGAGCAGTACTTC
TRBD1,TRBV6-5,once,TRBJ1-1,CASSYLSQGALAEAFF,TGTGCCAGCAGTTACCTGAGCCAGGGGGCGCTGGCTGAAGCTTTCTTT
NA,TRBV5-1,NA,TRBJ2-7,CASSLGAFYEQYF,TGCGCCAGCAGCCTGGGGGCTTTTTACGAGCAGTACTTC
TRBD2,TRBV5-1,NA,TRBJ2-2,CASSSASGSPGELFF,TGCGCCAGCAGCTCGGCTAGCGGGAGCCCCGGGGAGCTGTTTTTT
TRBD1,TRBV27,NA,TRBJ2-3,CASSLPDRGHTQYF,TGTGCCAGCAGTTTACCTGACAGGGGTCATACGCAGTATTTT
TRBD2,TRBV7-7,NA,TRBJ2-2,CASSPRGREGTGELFF,TGTGCCAGCAGCCCCAGAGGGCGGGAGGGGACCGGGGAGCTGTTTTTT
TRBD2,TRBV14,NA,TRBJ2-2,CASSQEGSGRWELFF,TGTGCCAGCAGCCAAGAAGGTAGCGGGAGATGGGAGCTGTTTTTT
TRBD1,TRBV19,NA,TRBJ2-3,CATSTGLEGTQYF,TGTGCCACATCGACAGGGTTGGAAGGTACGCAGTATTTT
TRBD2,TRBV5-1,NA,TRBJ2-3,CASSPGLAGDKTDTQYF,TGCGCCAGCAGTCCGGGACTAGCGGGAGATAAAACAGATACGCAGTATTTT
NA,TRBV9,NA,TRBJ2-2,CASSALSLVSGELFF,TGTGCCAGCAGCGCCCTCTCACTAGTTTCCGGGGAGCTGTTTTTT
NA,TRBV5-6,NA,TRBJ2-1,CASSLGGRDSYNEQFF,TGTGCCAGCAGCTTGGGAGGGCGGGACTCCTACAATGAGCAGTTCTTC
NA,TRBV7-2,NA,TRBJ2-7,CASSLRLSYEQYF,TGTGCCAGCAGCCTGAGGCTTTCGTACGAGCAGTACTTC
NA,TRBV18,NA,TRBJ2-1,CASSQGGAVYNEQFF,TGTGCCAGCTCGCAGGGGGGAGCGGTGTACAATGAGCAGTTCTTC
NA,TRBV9,NA,TRBJ2-1,CAGGTDNEQFF,TGTGCCGGCGGGACAGACAATGAGCAGTTCTTC
NA,TRBV28,NA,TRBJ2-1,CASSLFSGSHYNEQFF,TGTGCCAGCAGTTTATTTTCCGGGAGCCACTACAATGAGCAGTTCTTC
TRBD1,TRBV5-6,NA,TRBJ2-1,CASSPGTGGSYNEQFF,TGTGCCAGCAGCCCCGGGACAGGAGGCTCCTACAATGAGCAGTTCTTC
TRBD1,TRBV19,NA,TRBJ1-1,CASSQLQGQGTEAFF,TGTGCCAGTAGCCAACTACAGGGGCAGGGGACTGAAGCTTTCTTT
TRBD1,TRBV7-3,NA,TRBJ2-1,CASSLTGTGALNEQFF,TGTGCCAGCAGCTTAACCGGGACAGGGGCTCTCAATGAGCAGTTCTTC
NA,TRBV11-2,NA,TRBJ1-5,CASSLEQGPYQPQHF,TGTGCCAGCAGCTTAGAACAGGGCCCTTATCAGCCCCAGCATTTT
TRBD2,TRBV4-3,NA,TRBJ2-3,CASSQERGLATDTQYF,TGCGCCAGCAGCCAAGAAAGGGGACTAGCTACAGATACGCAGTATTTT
TRBD2,TRBV5-6,NA,TRBJ2-1,CASSLVLAGSFHNEQFF,TGTGCCAGCAGCTTGGTTCTAGCGGGATCTTTTCACAATGAGCAGTTCTTC
TRBD1,TRBV7-9,NA,TRBJ1-2,CASSLGGGEVYGYTF,TGTGCCAGCAGCTTAGGAGGGGGCGAAGTGTATGGCTACACCTTC
TRBD1,TRBV30,few,TRBJ1-1,CAWRDGQGKIEAFF,TGTGCCTGGAGGGATGGACAGGGGAAGATTGAAGCTTTCTTT
TRBD2,TRBV7-9,NA,TRBJ2-3,CASSRVGGRKIDTQYF,TGTGCCAGCAGCCGGGTCGGCGGGAGAAAAATAGATACGCAGTATTTT
NA,TRBV7-9,NA,TRBJ2-7,CASQALNYYEQYF,TGTGCCAGCCAGGCTCTAAATTACTACGAGCAGTACTTC
NA,TRBV5-6,NA,TRBJ2-1,CASSLGVEQFF,TGTGCCAGCAGCTTGGGAGTGGAGCAGTTCTTC
NA,TRBV30,NA,TRBJ2-2,CAWWSNRLELFF,TGTGCCTGGTGGTCGAACCGGTTGGAGCTGTTTTTT
NA,TRBV29-1,NA,TRBJ2-7,CSVESGSWFGSYEQYF,TGCAGCGTTGAGAGTGGTTCTTGGTTCGGTAGCTACGAGCAGTACTTC
TRBD2,TRBV2,once,TRBJ2-5,CASRGTSGSFETQYF,TGTGCCAGCAGGGGGACTAGCGGGAGTTTCGAGACCCAGTACTTC
NA,TRBV7-3,NA,TRBJ2-4,CASSLGQGGSIQYF,TGTGCCAGCAGCTTAGGACAGGGCGGGAGCATTCAGTACTTC
TRBD1,TRBV11-2,NA,TRBJ2-7,CASSLGTGAYEQYF,TGTGCCAGCAGCTTAGGGACAGGGGCCTACGAGCAGTACTTC
TRBD1,TRBV11-2,NA,TRBJ1-1,CASSSGTGGLTFF,TGTGCCAGCAGCTCCGGGACAGGGGGCTTAACTTTCTTT
NA,TRBV4-3,NA,TRBJ2-7,CASSQGPGTYEQYF,TGCGCCAGCAGCCAAGGGCCGGGAACCTACGAGCAGTACTTC
TRBD2,TRBV9,once,TRBJ2-3,CASSVGLAGTDTQYF,TGTGCCAGCAGCGTCGGACTAGCGGGCACAGATACGCAGTATTTT